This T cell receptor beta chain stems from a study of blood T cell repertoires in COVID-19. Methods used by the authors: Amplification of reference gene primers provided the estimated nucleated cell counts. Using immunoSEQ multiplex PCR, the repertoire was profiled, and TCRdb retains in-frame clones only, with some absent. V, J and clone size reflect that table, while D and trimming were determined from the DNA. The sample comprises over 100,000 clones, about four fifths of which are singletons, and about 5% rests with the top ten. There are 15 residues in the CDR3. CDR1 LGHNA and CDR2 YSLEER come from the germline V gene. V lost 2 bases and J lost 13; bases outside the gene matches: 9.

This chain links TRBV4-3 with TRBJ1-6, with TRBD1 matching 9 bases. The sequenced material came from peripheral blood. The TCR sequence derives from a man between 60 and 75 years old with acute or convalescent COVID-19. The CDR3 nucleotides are TGCGCCAGCAGCCAACAACAGGGGGCGCTTACCCCCCTCCACTTT. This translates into CASSQQQGALTPLHF.